This T cell receptor (beta chain) was sequenced during a study of neurological immune-mediated disorders. In germline, CDR1 is SGDLS, CDR2 YYNGEE. The V gene lost 4 bases and the J gene lost 5 bases, with 12 bases spanning the gap. This CDR3 is 13 amino acids long. This clonotype was seen repeatedly, ten times or more. Its antigen is not identified. Study-wide findings and caveats: Expanded clones shared no identical CDR3 amino acid sequences across subjects, which suggested private TCR-beta repertoires in all groups. Levels of TCR clonal expansion peaked in HTLV-1-associated myelopathy and reached their lowest in multiple sclerosis, under those of healthy controls.

The authors made cDNA by 5'RACE with 10-nucleotide random UMIs. TCRdb re-analysed the 5' RACE reads in MiXCR, keeping a single row per CDR3 protein. The table records about 55,000 distinct CDR3 sequences, over 3.5% of them present only once. This receptor was obtained from a man aged 55 to 70 with multiple sclerosis. The sequenced material came from PBMCs. The chain uses TRBV9 and TRBJ1-1, with D possibly TRBD1 on 6 matching bases. DNA for the CDR3: TGTGCCAGCAGCCCCCAGGGGAGGACTGAAGCTTTCTTT. Protein product: CASSPQGRTEAFF.